A selection of T cell receptor beta chains follows, all from one sample in a study of vaccination and CD4 T cells after COVID-19. For these receptors, no antigen is known. MiXCR, applied by TCRdb to the PCR reads, yields one record per CDR3 protein. The sample records roughly 18,000 distinct CDR3 sequences, roughly 49% being singletons. Sequencing used CD4+ T cells from blood, cultured in vitro, obtained before SARS-CoV-2 vaccination. Receptor source: a human donor who had recovered from COVID-19. The CDR3 runs from the conserved cysteine through the conserved F or W. Each record gives: V gene, J gene, CDR3 length, CDR3 protein.

v_call: TRBV11-3; j_call: TRBJ1-5; cdr3_length: 13; cdr3_aa: CASSLVWVPPQHF
v_call: TRBV7-2; j_call: TRBJ2-3; cdr3_length: 15; cdr3_aa: CASSLESLGTDTQYF
v_call: TRBV6-4; j_call: TRBJ1-1; cdr3_length: 13; cdr3_aa: CASSDSPKGLAFF
v_call: TRBV2; j_call: TRBJ2-5; cdr3_length: 17; cdr3_aa: CASSESWTGGAEETQYF
v_call: TRBV19; j_call: TRBJ2-1; cdr3_length: 18; cdr3_aa: CASSIPYSGTSGRYEQFF
v_call: TRBV6-1; j_call: TRBJ2-1; cdr3_length: 14; cdr3_aa: CASVRGNKGDEQFF
v_call: TRBV2; j_call: TRBJ2-1; cdr3_length: 13; cdr3_aa: CASSESGLAEQFF
v_call: TRBV29-1; j_call: TRBJ2-7; cdr3_length: 13; cdr3_aa: CSVLSGRAEEQYF
v_call: TRBV6-1; j_call: TRBJ1-2; cdr3_length: 15; cdr3_aa: CASSNQGSGNYGYTF
v_call: TRBV6-2/TRBV6-3; j_call: TRBJ1-5; cdr3_length: 15; cdr3_aa: CASSRTVRNNQPQHF
v_call: TRBV24-1; j_call: TRBJ2-2; cdr3_length: 18; cdr3_aa: CATSEMGLAGDNTGELFF
v_call: TRBV28; j_call: TRBJ2-7; cdr3_length: 15; cdr3_aa: CASSYPQAQPYEQYF
v_call: TRBV7-2; j_call: TRBJ2-1; cdr3_length: 15; cdr3_aa: CASSLWRDGSSEQFF
v_call: TRBV11-2; j_call: TRBJ2-5; cdr3_length: 15; cdr3_aa: CASSPRTSWVETQYF
v_call: TRBV19; j_call: TRBJ1-5; cdr3_length: 16; cdr3_aa: CASSWGQGSGNQPQHF
v_call: TRBV15; j_call: TRBJ2-7; cdr3_length: 15; cdr3_aa: CATSRVLGTGGEQYF
v_call: TRBV24-1; j_call: NA; cdr3_length: 12; cdr3_aa: CATSNPNQPQYF
v_call: TRBV20-1; j_call: TRBJ2-7; cdr3_length: 14; cdr3_aa: CSARIAGDPYEQYF
v_call: TRBV20-1; j_call: TRBJ2-5; cdr3_length: 15; cdr3_aa: CSAAQPMTAKETQYF
v_call: TRBV27; j_call: TRBJ2-3; cdr3_length: 17; cdr3_aa: CASSPVRLVSSADTQYF
v_call: TRBV10-2; j_call: TRBJ2-7; cdr3_length: 14; cdr3_aa: CASSEPPGSYEQYF
v_call: TRBV19; j_call: TRBJ2-1; cdr3_length: 15; cdr3_aa: CASSIGLAGENEQFF
v_call: TRBV5-1; j_call: TRBJ2-7; cdr3_length: 15; cdr3_aa: CASSPGSGRSYEQYF
v_call: TRBV11-2; j_call: TRBJ2-7; cdr3_length: 15; cdr3_aa: CASSFGRGVSYEQYF
v_call: TRBV7-9; j_call: TRBJ1-1; cdr3_length: 15; cdr3_aa: CASSPKYRVNTEAFF
v_call: TRBV25-1; j_call: TRBJ1-2; cdr3_length: 13; cdr3_aa: CASSEYGGYGYTF
v_call: TRBV7-8; j_call: TRBJ2-7; cdr3_length: 14; cdr3_aa: CASQNSSYSYEQYF